This is a list of T cell receptor beta chains from one sample in a study of T and B cells in COVID-19 patients. One entry per CDR3 protein results from TCRdb running MiXCR on the multiplex PCR reads. The top ten hold roughly two fifths of the sample, which has 5,500 to 7,000 distinct CDR3 sequences, roughly a quarter seen once. Input material: blood. The receptors were gathered from a human donor with active COVID-19. The donor label of this sample is uncertain. Both conserved end residues are part of each CDR3. Fields, in order: J gene, V gene, D gene, clone size, CDR3 protein, CDR3 DNA. D genes are given only for firm matches. Expanded clones are given a class, and other clones once, few, many or no size at all.

TRBJ1-2,TRBV6-5,TRBD1,NA,CASSYSTGGDGYTF,TGTGCCAGCAGTTATTCCACAGGGGGGGATGGCTACACCTTC
TRBJ1-5,TRBV6-5,TRBD1,NA,CASSPGTGMGPQHF,TGTGCCAGCAGTCCCGGGACAGGGATGGGCCCCCAGCATTTT
TRBJ2-2,TRBV29-1,TRBD1,medium-sized,CSVRQGAQTGELFF,TGCAGCGTTAGACAGGGGGCTCAAACCGGGGAGCTGTTTTTT
TRBJ1-3,TRBV19,TRBD1,medium-sized,CANKQGDSGNTIYF,TGTGCCAATAAACAGGGGGACTCTGGAAACACCATATATTTT
TRBJ1-6,TRBV5-1,TRBD1,NA,CASSLATGLSDSPLHF,TGCGCCAGCAGCTTGGCGACAGGGTTAAGTGATTCACCCCTCCACTTT
TRBJ1-1,TRBV29-1,NA,medium-sized,CSVQGGGADTEAFF,TGCAGCGTTCAAGGGGGGGGCGCGGACACTGAAGCTTTCTTT
TRBJ2-3,TRBV6-6,NA,NA,CASTSRGRGDTQYF,TGTGCCAGCACCTCGCGGGGTCGTGGAGATACGCAGTATTTT
TRBJ2-1,TRBV4-3,NA,NA,CASSQEHQSLWGEQFF,TGCGCCAGCAGCCAAGAACACCAGTCCCTTTGGGGTGAGCAGTTCTTC
TRBJ2-1,TRBV29-1,TRBD2,NA,CSVEFTSGEDEQFF,TGCAGCGTTGAATTTACTAGCGGAGAGGATGAGCAGTTCTTC
TRBJ1-2,TRBV5-6,TRBD1,few,CASSLRQGGAKGYGYTF,TGTGCCAGCAGCTTACGACAGGGGGGGGCTAAAGGCTATGGCTACACCTTC
TRBJ2-5,TRBV30,TRBD2,NA,CAWNSGAGAPAQYF,TGTGCCTGGAACTCCGGGGCGGGAGCCCCAGCCCAGTACTTC
TRBJ1-2,TRBV11-3,NA,NA,CASSLSLDSNYGYTF,TGTGCCAGCAGCTTGTCACTGGACAGCAACTATGGCTACACCTTC
TRBJ2-5,TRBV6-2/TRBV6-3,TRBD2,few,CASSYRVAGGPFGETQYF,TGTGCCAGCAGTTACAGGGTAGCGGGAGGGCCTTTCGGAGAGACCCAGTACTTC
TRBJ2-3,TRBV7-9,TRBD2,NA,CASVGGTGGGTQYF,TGTGCCAGCGTGGGCGGGACCGGGGGAGGGACGCAGTATTTT
TRBJ1-2,TRBV19,NA,medium-sized,CASSGPWSGYGYTF,TGTGCCAGTAGTGGTCCCTGGTCGGGGTATGGCTACACCTTC
TRBJ1-1,TRBV13,NA,medium-sized,CASSYPGPRTEAFF,TGTGCCAGCAGCTATCCGGGCCCTCGCACTGAAGCTTTCTTT
TRBJ2-3,TRBV5-4,TRBD2,medium-sized,CASSSRLAETDTQYF,TGTGCCAGCAGCTCGCGACTAGCGGAGACAGATACGCAGTATTTT
TRBJ1-2,TRBV6-5,NA,few,CASSSTGGFAYGYTF,TGTGCCAGCAGTTCCACGGGAGGGTTCGCCTATGGCTACACCTTC
TRBJ2-7,TRBV29-1,NA,medium-sized,CSVEEVSGSSYEQYF,TGCAGCGTTGAAGAGGTTTCAGGGTCTAGCTACGAGCAGTACTTC
TRBJ2-7,TRBV6-6,NA,medium-sized,CASSYSQVTYEQYF,TGTGCCAGCAGTTACTCCCAGGTAACCTACGAGCAGTACTTC
TRBJ2-1,TRBV4-2,TRBD2,NA,CASARGRGTTSYNEQFF,TGTGCCTCCGCAAGGGGTCGCGGGACTACATCCTACAATGAGCAGTTCTTC
TRBJ1-2,TRBV15,NA,few,CATSSRVSGHGYTF,TGTGCCACCAGCAGCAGGGTGTCAGGGCATGGCTACACCTTC
TRBJ2-5,TRBV24-1,NA,NA,CATSDPGSFQETQYF,TGTGCCACCAGTGATCCAGGGTCTTTTCAAGAGACCCAGTACTTC
TRBJ2-1,TRBV19,NA,medium-sized,CASSHRSRARYNEQFF,TGTGCCAGTAGTCACCGCTCTAGGGCCAGGTACAATGAGCAGTTCTTC
TRBJ2-3,TRBV5-6,TRBD1,medium-sized,CASSLGDSYTDTQYF,TGTGCCAGCAGCTTGGGGGACAGCTACACAGATACGCAGTATTTT
TRBJ2-2,TRBV6-2/TRBV6-3,TRBD2,medium-sized,CASNSGGSTGELFF,TGTGCCAGTAATAGCGGGGGGAGCACCGGGGAGCTGTTTTTT
TRBJ1-2,TRBV19,NA,medium-sized,CASSIHGEVNYGYTF,TGTGCCAGTAGTATCCACGGGGAGGTTAACTATGGCTACACCTTC
TRBJ2-6,TRBV19,NA,medium-sized,CASSTREAGANVLTF,TGTGCCAGTAGTACCAGGGAGGCCGGGGCCAACGTCCTGACTTTC
TRBJ2-7,TRBV6-5,TRBD1,medium-sized,CASGTGTGHGEQYF,TGTGCCAGCGGTACCGGGACAGGGCATGGCGAGCAGTACTTC
TRBJ1-1,TRBV18,NA,NA,CASSPIRFSMNSEAFF,TGTGCCAGCTCACCCATAAGATTTTCCATGAACTCTGAAGCTTTCTTT
TRBJ1-2,TRBV15,TRBD1,few,CATSRDLTGDGYTF,TGTGCCACCAGCAGAGATCTGACAGGGGACGGCTACACCTTC
TRBJ1-1,TRBV19,TRBD1,few,CASSIPRRGQGGTEAFF,TGTGCCAGTAGTATCCCCCGCAGGGGGCAAGGGGGCACTGAAGCTTTCTTT
TRBJ1-1,TRBV19,NA,medium-sized,CASSDRTGTVTTSF,TGTGCCAGTAGTGATCGCACTGGGACGGTAACCACATCCTTC
TRBJ2-7,TRBV5-4,NA,few,CASSLPGPFEQYF,TGTGCCAGCAGCCTACCGGGCCCCTTTGAGCAGTACTTC
TRBJ1-1,TRBV19,NA,medium-sized,CANNRGAEAFF,TGTGCCAACAATAGGGGGGCTGAAGCTTTCTTT
TRBJ2-3,TRBV6-2/TRBV6-3,TRBD2,NA,CASPPGGAGTSDTQYF,TGTGCCAGCCCCCCTGGGGGAGCGGGAACGTCAGATACGCAGTATTTT
TRBJ1-1,TRBV18,NA,few,CASSPVGRGEAFF,TGTGCCAGCTCACCAGTAGGGCGGGGTGAAGCTTTCTTT
TRBJ2-7,TRBV4-1,TRBD2,NA,CASSLSGGRSYEQYF,TGCGCCAGCAGCTTAAGCGGGGGCCGCTCCTACGAGCAGTACTTC
TRBJ1-1,TRBV18,TRBD1,NA,CASSPSRGLNTEAFF,TGTGCCAGCTCACCTTCTAGGGGGCTGAACACTGAAGCTTTCTTT
TRBJ1-2,TRBV5-1,NA,few,CASSFGSQGEGYTF,TGCGCCAGCAGTTTTGGCAGCCAGGGTGAAGGCTACACCTTC
TRBJ2-4,TRBV11-3,NA,medium-sized,CASSLKPSNIQYF,TGTGCCAGCAGCTTAAAGCCCTCCAACATTCAGTACTTC